Following are 3 T cell receptor beta chains from one sample sequenced in a study of PD-L1 blockade in urothelial cancer. Libraries were prepared by immunoSEQ multiplex PCR; TCRdb keeps only in-frame clonotypes and omits some of them. The sample lists about 26,000 clones, 75% to 90% occurring once. The source was PBMCs, collected around atezolizumab (anti-PD-L1) treatment. These receptors all come from a man in his fifties or sixties with urothelial cancer.

This chain connects TRBV19 to TRBJ2-1; TRBD1 might be the D (6 bases). The CDR3 spans 15 residues. Trimming removed 10 bases at V and 4 bases at J, with 20 bases between. CDR1 is LNHDA and CDR2 is SQIVND in the germline V gene (reference sequence). This chain's CDR3 is CATTWWGHSYNEQFF. CDR3 in DNA: TGTGCCACCACCTGGTGGGGACACTCTTACAATGAGCAGTTCTTC.

The rearrangement links TRBV30 to TRBJ1-1; D remains unclear. Germline V lookup: CDR1 GTSNPN, CDR2 SVGIG (reference sequence). CDR3 length: 15 residues. V shed 3 bases and J shed 3 bases, with 17 bases lying between them. CDR3: CAWRLRARQHTEAFF. Here the CDR3 DNA reads TGTGCCTGGAGACTGAGAGCACGTCAACACACTGAAGCTTTCTTT. The entire variable domain, with the rest obtained from reference TRBV30 and TRBJ1-1, is as follows: SQTIHQWPATLVQPVGSPLSLECTVEGTSNPNLYWYRQAAGRGLQLLFYSVGIGQISSEVPQNLSASRPQDRQFILSSKKLLLSDSGFYLCAWRLRARQHTEAFFGQGTRLTVV.

The genes are TRBV4-3 and TRBJ1-6; the match to TRBD1 covers 9 bases. The germline V gene encodes CDR1 LGHNA and CDR2 YSLEER. Trimming removed 1 base from V and 9 bases from J; junction bases left unmatched: 16. The CDR3 is 19 residues long. CDR3 protein: CASSQATPSPGTGSSPLHF. CDR3 in DNA: TGCGCCAGCAGCCAAGCTACCCCTTCCCCCGGGACAGGGAGTTCACCCCTCCACTTT.